These 14 T cell receptor beta chains came from one sample sequenced in a study of blood T cells in healthy people across ages. A second PCR, run for roughly 7 to 12 cycles, used a sample-barcoded 5' primer plus a J-beta primer mix. TCRdb re-called the 5' RACE reads with MiXCR, one entry per CDR3 protein. The table shows roughly 830,000 distinct CDR3 sequences, with approximately 65% occurring only once. Sequencing was performed on blood. These receptors all stem from a man aged 30-40 years in good health.

This clonotype was counted only a few times. The rearrangement joins TRBV20-1 to TRBJ2-5; 10 nucleotides align to TRBD2. The CDR3 contains 15 residues. Germline V gene lookup returns CDR1 DFQATT and CDR2 SNEGSKA (reference sequence). The V segment lost 6 bases and the J segment 4 bases; nucleotides outside the gene matches: 11. The CDR3 DNA follows: TGCAGTGCCCAGATAGCGGGAGGTCTCCCAGAGACCCAGTACTTC. Protein product: CSAQIAGGLPETQYF.

This clonotype was seen a handful of times. J is TRBJ2-1 and V is TRBV4-3; TRBD2 matches at 8 bases. The V segment lost 1 base and the J segment 3 bases; nucleotides outside the gene matches: 5. The CDR3 contains 16 residues. Germline loops: CDR1 LGHNA, CDR2 YSLEER. The CDR3 nucleotides are TGCGCCAGCAGCCAAGGACTGCGGGGGGACTACAATGAGCAGTTCTTC. It is translated as CASSQGLRGDYNEQFF.

The J gene is TRBJ1-5, the V gene TRBV10-3; tentatively, D is TRBD1 (6 bases). V lost 11 bases, J lost 5 bases, and 16 bases lay in between. The germline V gene has CDR1 ENHRY and CDR2 SYGVKD. The CDR3 loop spans 13 amino acids. CDR3 nucleotide sequence: TGTGCCGCAGGGGCAGGGGAAGATCAGCCCCAGCATTTT. Encoded protein: CAAGAGEDQPQHF.

The chain recombines TRBV2 with TRBJ2-4; D unresolved. The J call may be faulty, since TRBJ2-7 better matches the DNA end. CDR3 size: 12 residues. CDR1 and CDR2 (germline): SNHLY, FYNNEI. The CDR3 protein is CASSEAPAEQYF. In nucleotides, the CDR3 is TGTGCCAGCAGTGAAGCGCCAGCCGAGCAGTACTTC.

This clonotype was detected only a few times. J is TRBJ2-4 and V is TRBV12-3 or TRBV12-4, with 7 bases aligning to TRBD2. The trim removed 0 bases at V and 13 bases at J, leaving 9 bases unmatched. The CDR3 contains 14 residues. CDR3 sequence (DNA): TGTGCCAGCAGTTTAGCTAGCGGGCTCTGGGAGCAGTACTTC. Residues: CASSLASGLWEQYF.

This chain joins TRBV6-2 or TRBV6-3 and TRBJ2-4; 7 nucleotides match TRBD2. This CDR3 contains 16 residues. The germline gives CDR1 MNHEY, CDR2 SVGEGT. The junction had 17 bases not matched to a gene; V was cut back by 8 bases and J by 7 bases. CDR3 in amino acids: CASGPGLTGTNNIQYF. CDR3 DNA sequence: TGTGCCAGCGGACCGGGTCTTACCGGGACTAATAACATTCAGTACTTC.

The V call is TRBV4-3, the J call TRBJ1-1; D perhaps matches TRBD1 (6 bases). Trimming cost V 0 bases and J 7 bases, with 18 bases left between them. CDR1 and CDR2 from the germline V gene are LGHNA and YSLEER. CDR3 length equals 16 residues. Here the CDR3 reads CASSQDSGTPYFEAFF. CDR3 in DNA: TGCGCCAGCAGCCAAGATTCGGGGACACCCTACTTTGAAGCTTTCTTT.

The V and J genes are TRBV3-1 and TRBJ2-1; tentatively, D is TRBD2 (6 bases). CDR1 and CDR2 from the germline V gene are LGHDT and YNNKEL (reference sequence). The CDR3 extends over 15 amino acids. Between the trimmed V and J ends, which lost 5 bases and 2 bases, there was a span of 13 bases. CDR3 protein: CASSEEGGAYNEQFF. The CDR3 DNA reads as TGTGCCAGCAGCGAGGAGGGAGGAGCCTACAATGAGCAGTTCTTC.

The table lists this clonotype with a few counts. The V and J genes are TRBV10-3 and TRBJ2-4; the D gene is possibly TRBD1 (6 bases). The J call may be in error: the DNA end matches TRBJ2-7 better. CDR1 and CDR2 (germline): ENHRY, SYGVKD. The CDR3 spans 15 residues. As DNA, the CDR3 is TGTGCCATCAGCCCCGAAGCTACAGGGTTCCACGAGCAGTACTTC. This codes for CAISPEATGFHEQYF.

The chain uses TRBV7-3 and TRBJ2-3; 11 positions match TRBD1. Germline V gives CDR1 SGHTA, CDR2 FQGTGA. V trimming: 4 bases; J trimming: 1 base; junction bases outside the gene matches: 10. CDR3 length: 18 residues. The CDR3 DNA reads as TGTGCCAGCAGCTCCCTCGGGACAGGGGGGAGAGGCACAGATACGCAGTATTTT. Amino acids: CASSSLGTGGRGTDTQYF.

A single count supports this clonotype. The J gene is TRBJ1-5, the V gene TRBV20-1; TRBD1 aligns across 8 bases. This CDR3 has 13 amino acids. Germline CDR1 is DFQATT and CDR2 is SNEGSKA (reference sequence). With 5 bases clipped from V and 6 bases from J, the junction kept 6 bases outside the gene matches. The CDR3 reads CSARPGGTQPQHF. DNA for the CDR3: TGCAGTGCTCGGCCAGGGGGCACTCAGCCCCAGCATTTT.

V gene TRBV20-1 combines with J gene TRBJ2-7, with 7 bases identical to TRBD1. The CDR3 runs to 14 residues. V shed 6 bases, J shed 0 bases, and the junction held 8 bases outside the gene matches. In germline, CDR1 is DFQATT, CDR2 SNEGSKA (reference sequence). CDR3 amino acids: CSALGQQSSYEQYF. In DNA form, the CDR3 reads TGCAGTGCCCTGGGACAGCAGAGCTCCTACGAGCAGTACTTC.

The rearrangement uses TRBV28 and TRBJ2-5, with a tentative D call TRBD2 (6 bases). The J call may be faulty, since TRBJ2-7 better matches the DNA end. CDR3 size: 13 residues. Germline CDR1 reads MDHEN; CDR2 reads SYDVKM. In DNA, the CDR3 is TGTGCCAGCAGCGACGGGAGAAGGGCCGAGCAGTACTTC. Its protein is CASSDGRRAEQYF.

The V and J genes are TRBV5-1 and TRBJ2-1, with D perhaps TRBD1 or TRBD2 (6 bases each). The better agreement between TRBJ2-7 and the DNA end casts doubt on the J call. CDR1 and CDR2 from the germline V gene are SGHRS and YFSETQ. CDR3 size: 17 residues. CDR3 sequence reads: CASSLAVGGLLTNEQYF. CDR3 in DNA: TGCGCCAGCAGCTTGGCCGTAGGGGGACTCTTAACCAATGAGCAGTACTTC.